Shown below are 21 T cell receptor beta chains from a single sample sequenced in a study of T cell repertoires in cytomegalovirus infection. TCRdb reprocessed the reads via MiXCR and lists one record per CDR3 protein. Of more than 250,000 distinct CDR3 sequences in the sample, approximately 25% are singletons; the top ten hold 13%. These receptors' antigens are unknown. This specimen was cultured PBMCs, taken from culture after CMV antigen stimulation. Receptors originate from a human donor in good health (CMV status not recorded). Some clones in this sample may be carry-over from other donors' samples.

This clonotype came up many times. The CDR3 coding sequence is TGTGCCAGCAGCGCAAGACAGGGACCCTACGAGCAGTACTTC. The encoded protein is CASSARQGPYEQYF. The chain couples TRBV7-2 to TRBJ2-7; 7 positions agree with TRBD1. This CDR3 has 14 amino acids. Germline V gene sequence: CDR1 SGHTA, CDR2 FQGNSA. J gave up 2 bases and V 5 bases, and 6 bases lay outside the gene matches. Full variable domain (outside the CDR3, taken from reference TRBV7-2 and TRBJ2-7): GAGVSQSPSNKVTEKGKDVELRCDPISGHTALYWYRQSLGQGLEFLIYFQGNSAPDKSGLPSDRFSAERTGGSVSTLTIQRTQQEDSAVYLCASSARQGPYEQYFGPGTRLTVT.

V gene TRBV6-2 or TRBV6-3 combines with J gene TRBJ1-5; D call uncertain. This CDR3 has 14 residues. Looked up from germline, CDR1 is MNHEY and CDR2 is SVGEGT. V dropped 2 bases and J dropped 3 bases, with 8 bases sitting between them. The CDR3 sequence: CASSYNGYNQPQHF. In DNA, the CDR3 is TGTGCCAGCAGTTACAACGGATACAATCAGCCCCAGCATTTT.

The chain employs TRBV7-2 and TRBJ2-3; TRBD2 matches at 8 bases. The CDR3 sequence is 16 residues long. The V gene's germline CDR1 is SGHTA and CDR2 FQGNSA. V was clipped by 2 bases and J by 3 bases; unmatched bases: 7. CDR3 sequence: CASSLHSSGWTDTQYF. The CDR3 bases are TGTGCCAGCAGCTTACACTCTAGCGGGTGGACAGATACGCAGTATTTT. Full variable domain (outside the CDR3, taken from reference TRBV7-2 and TRBJ2-3): GAGVSQSPSNKVTEKGKDVELRCDPISGHTALYWYRQSLGQGLEFLIYFQGNSAPDKSGLPSDRFSAERTGGSVSTLTIQRTQQEDSAVYLCASSLHSSGWTDTQYFGPGTRLTVL.

This clonotype was counted a few times. The chain links TRBV7-2 to TRBJ2-1; D unresolved. The V gene lost 4 bases and the J gene lost 1 base, with 8 bases spanning the gap. The germline gives CDR1 SGHTA, CDR2 FQGNSA. The CDR3 totals 14 residues. CDR3 region: CASSYDWSYNEQFF. Written as DNA, the CDR3 is TGTGCCAGCAGCTACGACTGGTCCTACAATGAGCAGTTCTTC.

There are many counts of this clonotype. J is TRBJ1-2 and V is TRBV7-2, with unresolved D. This CDR3 is built from 14 residues. Trimming pared 4 bases from V and 1 base from J, leaving 10 bases between. CDR1 is SGHTA, CDR2 FQGNSA, per germline. The chain's CDR3 is CASSSRTYNYGYTF. The CDR3 bases are TGTGCCAGCAGCTCCCGGACTTATAACTATGGCTACACCTTC.

This clonotype was seen more than once but under ten times. The CDR3 sequence: CASSIMGDGDTEAFF. For the CDR3, the DNA is TGTGCCAGTAGTATAATGGGAGACGGAGACACTGAAGCTTTCTTT. The rearrangement joins TRBV19 to TRBJ1-1; D gene uncertain. Germline CDR1 LNHDA, CDR2 SQIVND (reference sequence). CDR3 length equals 15 residues. V gave up 2 bases and J gave up 3 bases, with 13 bases separating them.

This clonotype came up many times. This rearrangement joins TRBV7-2 to TRBJ2-5; D may be TRBD1 (6 bases). CDR3 length: 16 residues. Trimming took 1 base from V and 5 from J, leaving 17 bases between them. The germline V gene encodes CDR1 SGHTA and CDR2 FQGNSA. The CDR3 sequence is CASSLGMLPQGETQYF. In DNA form, the CDR3 reads TGTGCCAGCAGCTTAGGGATGCTGCCCCAGGGGGAGACCCAGTACTTC.

V usage is TRBV19 and J usage is TRBJ2-7; D might be TRBD1 (6 bases). The germline V gene has CDR1 LNHDA and CDR2 SQIVND (reference sequence). V lost 3 bases and J lost 2, with 14 bases in between. The CDR3 runs to 15 residues. CDR3 DNA: TGTGCCAGTAGTATTATCACGACAGGCACCTACGAGCAGTACTTC. Translation: CASSIITTGTYEQYF. The variable domain in full, with the rest retrieved from reference TRBV19 and TRBJ2-7, is DGGITQSPKYLFRKEGQNVTLSCEQNLNHDAMYWYRQDPGQGLRLIYYSQIVNDFQKGDIAEGYSVSREKKESFPLTVTSAQKNPTAFYLCASSIITTGTYEQYFGPGTRLTVT.

The chain is built from TRBV28 and TRBJ2-1; D is undetermined. Germline V gives CDR1 MDHEN, CDR2 SYDVKM. The V end was cut by 2 bases, the J end by 2 bases, with 10 bases between. CDR3 length: 15 amino acids. The CDR3 DNA follows: TGTGCCAGCAGTTTAGTTGGATCCCCCTACAATGAGCAGTTCTTC. Its translation: CASSLVGSPYNEQFF.

The chain carries TRBV28 and TRBJ1-5, with D tentatively TRBD1 (6 bases). Germline V CDR1 and CDR2: MDHEN, SYDVKM. The germline V and J ends were trimmed by 7 bases and 5 bases, with 18 bases remaining between them. The CDR3 spans 15 residues. CDR3 residues: CASNTGRQTYQPQHF. CDR3 bases: TGTGCCAGCAATACAGGGCGCCAAACCTATCAGCCCCAGCATTTT.

The chain has TRBV7-2 and TRBJ1-1; the D is unclear. V was shortened by 6 bases and J by 0 bases, with 8 bases between the two germline ends. CDR1 and CDR2 (germline): SGHTA, FQGNSA. The CDR3 is 13 amino acids. DNA of the CDR3: TGTGCCAGCAGTGGGAACATGAACACTGAAGCTTTCTTT. This translates into CASSGNMNTEAFF.

V and J are TRBV11-1 and TRBJ2-1, with 7 bases lining up with TRBD1. CDR3 length: 14 amino acids. Germline trimming cut 4 bases from V and 4 bases from J; bases unmatched to any gene: 4. The germline CDR1 and CDR2 sequences are SGHAT and FQDESV (reference sequence). The CDR3 region is CASSSRQGYNEQFF. The CDR3 DNA reads as TGTGCCAGCAGCTCACGACAGGGATACAATGAGCAGTTCTTC.

In its sample, this clonotype was seen a few times. The chain employs TRBV6-2 or TRBV6-3 and TRBJ2-2; tentative D call: TRBD1 (5 bases). This CDR3 contains 12 residues. Looked up from germline, CDR1 is MNHEY and CDR2 is SVGEGT. Between the trimmed V and J ends, which lost 6 bases and 9 bases, there was a span of 11 bases. CDR3 DNA sequence: TGTGCCAGCAGCAGCAGGGTGTGGGAGCTGTTTTTT. Encoded protein: CASSSRVWELFF.

The genes are TRBV11-3 and TRBJ1-3, with a tentative D call TRBD1 (5 bases). The CDR3 totals 13 residues. CDR1 is SGHNT, CDR2 YENEEA, per germline. Trimming removed 8 bases at V and 1 base at J, with 9 bases between. CDR3 amino acids: CASGHFSGNTIYF. CDR3 nucleotides: TGTGCCAGCGGACACTTTTCTGGAAACACCATATATTTT.

The chain links TRBV28 to TRBJ1-6; D remains ambiguous. The CDR3 spans 12 residues. Trimming cost V 4 bases and J 7 bases, with 5 bases left between them. Germline CDR1 reads MDHEN; CDR2 reads SYDVKM. CDR3 region: CASSSPNSPLHF. The DNA for the CDR3 is TGTGCCAGCAGTTCCCCGAATTCACCCCTCCACTTT. The full variable domain, with the rest looked up from reference TRBV28 and TRBJ1-6, is DVKVTQSSRYLVKRTGEKVFLECVQDMDHENMFWYRQDPGLGLRLIYFSYDVKMKEKGDIPEGYSVSREKKERFSLILESASTNQTSMYLCASSSPNSPLHFGNGTRLTVT.

V is TRBV12-3 or TRBV12-4 and J is TRBJ2-1, with D possibly being TRBD1 or TRBD2 (6 bases each). V was shortened by 2 bases and J by 9 bases, with 17 bases between the two germline ends. There are 15 residues in the CDR3. CDR3 in DNA: TGTGCCAGCAGTTTACGGGGGCCCCGGGGCACTGAGCAGTTCTTC. Translating gives CASSLRGPRGTEQFF.

This clonotype was seen ten or more times. V gene TRBV4-1 combines with J gene TRBJ2-1, with TRBD2 matching over 7 bases. The J segment lost 9 bases and the V segment lost 1 base, leaving 18 bases of the junction unmatched. The CDR3 spans 18 residues. The V gene's germline CDR1 is MGHRA and CDR2 YSYEKL. CDR3 sequence: CASSQGPGDYPGAGEQFF. The CDR3 DNA reads TGCGCCAGCAGCCAAGGACCTGGGGACTACCCGGGAGCGGGTGAGCAGTTCTTC.

This clonotype was observed a few times. The V and J genes are TRBV20-1 and TRBJ1-1; D is ambiguous. CDR3 length equals 13 residues. Germline lookup yields CDR1 DFQATT and CDR2 SNEGSKA (reference sequence). V lost 3 bases, J lost 1 base, and 9 bases lay in between. CDR3 DNA sequence: TGCAGTGCTAGTGTTTCAGAGAACACTGAAGCTTTCTTT. Amino acid sequence: CSASVSENTEAFF.

The J gene is TRBJ1-1, the V gene TRBV6-5; TRBD1 is a possible D gene (5 bases). Germline assignment: CDR1 MNHEY and CDR2 SVGAGI. The CDR3 is 15 amino acids. Trimming took off 6 bases at V and 3 bases at J, with 17 bases between the two ends. The CDR3 DNA reads TGTGCCAGCAGACCCCAGGGAGTCTGGGACACTGAAGCTTTCTTT. Protein: CASRPQGVWDTEAFF.

In its sample, this clonotype was seen many times. This chain links TRBV7-2 with TRBJ1-3, with D possibly TRBD1 on 5 matching bases. CDR1 SGHTA and CDR2 FQGNSA come from the germline V gene. This CDR3 is 15 amino acids long. Trimming shortened V by 3 bases and J by 0 bases, and 9 bases separated the two germline ends. CDR3 in DNA: TGTGCCAGCAGCTTGAACGGGGGCTCTGGAAACACCATATATTTT. Protein sequence: CASSLNGGSGNTIYF. Full variable domain (missing parts from reference TRBV7-2 and TRBJ1-3): GAGVSQSPSNKVTEKGKDVELRCDPISGHTALYWYRQSLGQGLEFLIYFQGNSAPDKSGLPSDRFSAERTGGSVSTLTIQRTQQEDSAVYLCASSLNGGSGNTIYFGEGSWLTVV.

Many counts were recorded for this clonotype. This chain uses TRBV7-2 with TRBJ2-3; no definite D call. The CDR3 runs to 15 residues. V was cut by 3 bases and J by 1 base, with 11 bases left in between. In germline, CDR1 is SGHTA, CDR2 FQGNSA. The CDR3 nucleotides are TGTGCCAGCAGCTTTGGGATGTTCGGCACAGATACGCAGTATTTT. Translated, it gives CASSFGMFGTDTQYF.